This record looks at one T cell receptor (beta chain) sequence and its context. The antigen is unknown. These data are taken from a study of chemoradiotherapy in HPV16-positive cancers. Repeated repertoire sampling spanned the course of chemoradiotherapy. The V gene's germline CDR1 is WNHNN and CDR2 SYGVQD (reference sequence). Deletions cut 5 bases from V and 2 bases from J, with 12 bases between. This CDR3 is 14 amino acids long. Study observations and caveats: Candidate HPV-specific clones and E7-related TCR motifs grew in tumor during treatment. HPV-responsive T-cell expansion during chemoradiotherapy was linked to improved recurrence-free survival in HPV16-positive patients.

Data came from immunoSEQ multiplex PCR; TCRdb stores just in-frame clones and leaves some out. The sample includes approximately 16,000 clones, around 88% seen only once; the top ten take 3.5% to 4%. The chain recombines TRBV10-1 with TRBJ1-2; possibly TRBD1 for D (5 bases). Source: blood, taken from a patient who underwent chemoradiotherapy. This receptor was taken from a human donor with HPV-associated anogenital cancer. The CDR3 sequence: CASSKKGLNYGYTF. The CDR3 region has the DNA TGCGCCAGCAGTAAAAAGGGACTCAACTATGGCTACACCTTC.